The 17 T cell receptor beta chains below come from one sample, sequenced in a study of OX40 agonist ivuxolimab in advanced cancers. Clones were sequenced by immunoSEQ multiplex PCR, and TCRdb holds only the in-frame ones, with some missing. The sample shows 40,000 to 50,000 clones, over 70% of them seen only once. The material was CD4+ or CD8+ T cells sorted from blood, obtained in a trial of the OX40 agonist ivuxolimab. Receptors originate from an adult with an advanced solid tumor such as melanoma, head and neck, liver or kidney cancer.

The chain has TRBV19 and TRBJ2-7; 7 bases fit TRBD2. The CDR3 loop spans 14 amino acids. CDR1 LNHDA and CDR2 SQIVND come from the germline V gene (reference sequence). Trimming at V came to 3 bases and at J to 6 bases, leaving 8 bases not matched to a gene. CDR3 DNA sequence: TGTGCCAGTAGTATGGGAGGGAACAACGGCGAGCAGTACTTC. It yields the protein CASSMGGNNGEQYF.

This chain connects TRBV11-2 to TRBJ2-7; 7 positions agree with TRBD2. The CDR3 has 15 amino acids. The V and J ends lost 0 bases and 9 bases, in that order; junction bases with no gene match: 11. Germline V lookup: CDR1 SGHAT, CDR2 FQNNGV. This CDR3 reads CASSLEPLSGGGQYF. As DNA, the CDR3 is TGTGCCAGCAGCTTAGAACCCCTTTCGGGAGGCGGGCAGTACTTC.

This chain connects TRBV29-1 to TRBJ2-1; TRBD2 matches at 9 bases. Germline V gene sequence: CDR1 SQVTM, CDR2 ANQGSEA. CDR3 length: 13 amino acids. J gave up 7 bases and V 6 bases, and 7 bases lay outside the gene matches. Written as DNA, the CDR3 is TGCAGCGTAGCGGGACTAGCTAAGAATGAGCAGTTCTTC. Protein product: CSVAGLAKNEQFF.

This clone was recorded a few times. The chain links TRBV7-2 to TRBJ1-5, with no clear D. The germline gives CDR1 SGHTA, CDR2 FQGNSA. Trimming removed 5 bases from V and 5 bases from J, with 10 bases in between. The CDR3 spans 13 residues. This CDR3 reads CASSPRSYQPQHF. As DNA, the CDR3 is TGTGCCAGCAGCCCACGTTCCTATCAGCCCCAGCATTTT.

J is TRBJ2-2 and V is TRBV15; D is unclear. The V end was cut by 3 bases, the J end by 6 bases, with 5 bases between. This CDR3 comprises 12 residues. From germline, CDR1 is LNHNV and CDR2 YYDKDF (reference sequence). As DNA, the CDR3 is TGTGCCACCAGCAGCCCCCCCGGGGAGCTGTTTTTT. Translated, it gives CATSSPPGELFF.

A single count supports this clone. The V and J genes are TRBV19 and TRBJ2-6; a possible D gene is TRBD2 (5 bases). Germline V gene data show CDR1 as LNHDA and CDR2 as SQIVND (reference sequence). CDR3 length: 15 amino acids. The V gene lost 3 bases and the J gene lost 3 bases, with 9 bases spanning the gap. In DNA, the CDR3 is TGTGCCAGTAGTATGCGAGGGAATGGGGCCAACGTCCTGACTTTC. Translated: CASSMRGNGANVLTF.

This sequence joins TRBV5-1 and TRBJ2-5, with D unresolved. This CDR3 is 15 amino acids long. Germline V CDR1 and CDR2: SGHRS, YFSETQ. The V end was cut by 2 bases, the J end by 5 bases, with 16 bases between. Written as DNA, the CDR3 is TGCGCCAGCAGCTTAGATGGCAGTTTCGTTGAGACCCAGTACTTC. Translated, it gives CASSLDGSFVETQYF.

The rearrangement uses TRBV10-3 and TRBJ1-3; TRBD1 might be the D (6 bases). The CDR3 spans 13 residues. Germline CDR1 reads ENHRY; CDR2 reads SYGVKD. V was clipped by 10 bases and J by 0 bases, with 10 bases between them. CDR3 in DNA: TGTGCCACCGAGGACAGCTCTGGAAACACCATATATTTT. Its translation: CATEDSSGNTIYF.

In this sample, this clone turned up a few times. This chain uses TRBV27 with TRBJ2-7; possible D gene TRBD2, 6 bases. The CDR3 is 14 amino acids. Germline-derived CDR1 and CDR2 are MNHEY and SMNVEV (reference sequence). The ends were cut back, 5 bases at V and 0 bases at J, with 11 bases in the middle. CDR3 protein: CASSRSGRSYEQYF. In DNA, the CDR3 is TGTGCCAGCAGTCGCAGCGGGCGCTCCTACGAGCAGTACTTC.

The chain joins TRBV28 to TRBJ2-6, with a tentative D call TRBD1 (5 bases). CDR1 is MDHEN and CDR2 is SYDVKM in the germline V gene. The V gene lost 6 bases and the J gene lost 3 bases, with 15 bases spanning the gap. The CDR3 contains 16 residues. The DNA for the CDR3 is TGTGCCAGCAGCAAGGGGCAACCGGGTGGGGCCAACGTCCTGACTTTC. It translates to CASSKGQPGGANVLTF. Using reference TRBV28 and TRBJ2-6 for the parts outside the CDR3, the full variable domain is DVKVTQSSRYLVKRTGEKVFLECVQDMDHENMFWYRQDPGLGLRLIYFSYDVKMKEKGDIPEGYSVSREKKERFSLILESASTNQTSMYLCASSKGQPGGANVLTFGAGSRLTVL.

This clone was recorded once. This CDR3 reads CASSSTGQSYNEQFF. CDR3 in DNA: TGTGCCAGCAGTTCGACAGGGCAATCCTACAATGAGCAGTTCTTC. The chain combines TRBV6-5 with TRBJ2-1, with 7 bases identical to TRBD1. Germline V CDR1 and CDR2: MNHEY, SVGAGI. The V segment lost 4 bases and the J segment 1 base; nucleotides outside the gene matches: 4. This CDR3 spans 15 amino acids.

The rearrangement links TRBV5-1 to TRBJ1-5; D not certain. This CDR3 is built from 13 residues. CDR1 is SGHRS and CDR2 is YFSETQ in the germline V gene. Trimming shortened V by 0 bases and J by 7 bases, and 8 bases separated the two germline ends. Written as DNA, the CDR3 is TGCGCCAGCAGCTTGGAGGGTTGGCAGCCCCAGCATTTT. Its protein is CASSLEGWQPQHF.

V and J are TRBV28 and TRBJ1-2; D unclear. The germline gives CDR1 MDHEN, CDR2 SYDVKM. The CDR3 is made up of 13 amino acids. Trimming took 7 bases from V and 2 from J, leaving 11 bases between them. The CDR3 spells CASIRSENYGYTF. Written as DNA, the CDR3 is TGTGCCAGCATTCGATCGGAAAACTATGGCTACACCTTC.

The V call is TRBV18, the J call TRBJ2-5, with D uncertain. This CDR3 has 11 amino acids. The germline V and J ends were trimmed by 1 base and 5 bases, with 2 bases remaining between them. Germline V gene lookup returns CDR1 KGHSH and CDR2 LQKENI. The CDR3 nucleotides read TGTGCCAGCTCACCACGTGAGACCCAGTACTTC. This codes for CASSPRETQYF.

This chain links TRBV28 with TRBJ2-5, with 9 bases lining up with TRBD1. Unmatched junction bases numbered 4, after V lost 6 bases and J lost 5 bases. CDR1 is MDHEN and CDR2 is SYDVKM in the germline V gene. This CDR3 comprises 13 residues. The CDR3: CASRNRGRETQYF. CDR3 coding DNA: TGTGCCAGCAGAAACAGGGGGCGGGAGACCCAGTACTTC.

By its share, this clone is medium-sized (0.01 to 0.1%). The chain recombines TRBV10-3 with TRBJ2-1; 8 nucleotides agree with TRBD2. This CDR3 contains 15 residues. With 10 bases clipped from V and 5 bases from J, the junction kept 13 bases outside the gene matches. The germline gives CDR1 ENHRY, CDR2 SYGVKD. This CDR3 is CATEPTSGRDNEQFF. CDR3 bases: TGTGCCACCGAGCCAACTAGCGGTAGAGACAATGAGCAGTTCTTC.

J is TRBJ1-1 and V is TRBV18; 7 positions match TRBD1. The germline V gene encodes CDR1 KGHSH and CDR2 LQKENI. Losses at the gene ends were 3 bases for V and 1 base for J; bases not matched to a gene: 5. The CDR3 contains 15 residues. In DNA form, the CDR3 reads TGTGCCAGCTCACCGGCCGGGACAGAGAACACTGAAGCTTTCTTT. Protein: CASSPAGTENTEAFF.